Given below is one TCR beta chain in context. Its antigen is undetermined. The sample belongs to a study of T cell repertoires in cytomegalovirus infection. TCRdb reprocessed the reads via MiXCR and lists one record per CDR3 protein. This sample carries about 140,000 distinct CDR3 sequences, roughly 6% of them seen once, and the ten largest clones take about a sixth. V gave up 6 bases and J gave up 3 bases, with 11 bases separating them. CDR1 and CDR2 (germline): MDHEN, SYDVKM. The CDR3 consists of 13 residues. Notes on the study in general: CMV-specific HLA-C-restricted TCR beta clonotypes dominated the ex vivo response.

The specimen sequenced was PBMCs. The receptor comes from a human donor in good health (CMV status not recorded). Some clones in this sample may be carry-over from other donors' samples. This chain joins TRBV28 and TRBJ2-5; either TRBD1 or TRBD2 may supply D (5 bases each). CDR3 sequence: CASSLGTEETQYF. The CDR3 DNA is TGTGCCAGCAGCCTTGGGACGGAAGAGACCCAGTACTTC. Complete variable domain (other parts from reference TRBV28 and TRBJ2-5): DVKVTQSSRYLVKRTGEKVFLECVQDMDHENMFWYRQDPGLGLRLIYFSYDVKMKEKGDIPEGYSVSREKKERFSLILESASTNQTSMYLCASSLGTEETQYFGPGTRLLVL.